These 7 T cell receptor beta chains originate from one sample sequenced in a study of T cell changes during pregnancy in multiple sclerosis. Clones were sequenced by immunoSEQ multiplex PCR, and TCRdb holds only the in-frame ones, with some missing. This table holds 20,000 to 25,000 clones, roughly 90% found once. The source material was CD8+ T cells from peripheral blood mononuclear cells, sampled in the second trimester of pregnancy. The receptors derive from a female donor in good health, enrolled as a control in a pregnancy study.

The chain recombines TRBV2 with TRBJ2-7; D gene ambiguous. The CDR3 covers 14 residues. The V gene's germline CDR1 is SNHLY and CDR2 FYNNEI. Trimming removed 0 bases from V and 1 base from J, with 7 bases in between. The CDR3 nucleotides read TGTGCCAGCAGTGAAGCGGGCTTTTCCTACGAGCAGTACTTC. This translates into CASSEAGFSYEQYF. Together with reference TRBV2 and TRBJ2-7, the CDR3 gives the full variable domain: EPEVTQTPSHQVTQMGQEVILRCVPISNHLYFYWYRQILGQKVEFLVSFYNNEISEKSEIFDDQFSVERPDGSNFTLKIRSTKLEDSAMYFCASSEAGFSYEQYFGPGTRLTVT.

The CDR3 is CASSPPPGTGLTGELFF. As DNA, the CDR3 is TGTGCCAGCAGTCCCCCCCCCGGGACAGGGCTCACCGGGGAGCTGTTTTTT. This chain links TRBV25-1 with TRBJ2-2; 9 nucleotides match TRBD1. Germline CDR1 MGHDK, CDR2 SYGVNS. The CDR3 is 17 residues long. With V trimmed by 5 bases and J by 4 bases, 11 bases remained unmatched.

This clone is a singleton in its sample. The chain links TRBV7-3 to TRBJ2-1; 10 nucleotides align to TRBD1. The CDR3 spans 14 residues. Germline-derived CDR1 and CDR2 are SGHTA and FQGTGA. The junction had 7 bases not matched to a gene; V was cut back by 5 bases and J by 9 bases. The CDR3 nucleotides are TGTGCCAGCAGCCCCCGACAGGGGGCCGGTGAGCAGTTCTTC. Translated: CASSPRQGAGEQFF.

This sequence joins TRBV13 and TRBJ2-7, with a weak D call TRBD1 (6 bases). Germline CDR1 PRHDT, CDR2 FYEKMQ (reference sequence). This CDR3 contains 15 residues. The V end lost 5 bases, the J end lost 0 bases, and 14 bases lay between the germline ends. CDR3 protein: CASSPRLDSSYEQYF. CDR3 bases: TGTGCCAGCAGCCCACGCTTGGACAGCTCCTACGAGCAGTACTTC.

The J gene is TRBJ1-5, the V gene TRBV15, with D perhaps TRBD1 (6 bases). V was cut by 1 base and J by 4 bases, with 11 bases left in between. The length of the CDR3 is 15 residues. Germline CDR1 and CDR2: LNHNV and YYDKDF (reference sequence). The CDR3 here is CATSRGRGLNQPQHF. DNA of the CDR3: TGTGCCACCAGCAGAGGTAGGGGGTTGAATCAGCCCCAGCATTTT.

The chain joins TRBV30 to TRBJ1-4; TRBD1 is a possible D gene (6 bases). V lost 0 bases to trimming and J lost 4 bases, with 9 bases between them. The CDR3 is 14 amino acids. Germline V gives CDR1 GTSNPN, CDR2 SVGIG (reference sequence). The chain's CDR3 is CAWSVPGVNEKLFF. CDR3 sequence (DNA): TGTGCCTGGAGTGTTCCAGGGGTTAATGAAAAACTGTTTTTT.

V and J are TRBV7-6 and TRBJ2-7, with D unresolved. V gave up 5 bases and J gave up 0 bases, with 17 bases separating them. The CDR3 extends over 16 amino acids. Germline lookup yields CDR1 SGHVS and CDR2 FNYEAQ. The CDR3 DNA sequence: TGTGCCAGCAGCGCCTATGCAGAGGCCGCCTCCTACGAGCAGTACTTC. This translates into CASSAYAEAASYEQYF. Drawing the rest from reference TRBV7-6 and TRBJ2-7, the complete variable domain is GAGVSQSPRYKVTKRGQDVALRCDPISGHVSLYWYRQALGQGPEFLTYFNYEAQQDKSGLPNDRFSAERPEGSISTLTIQRTEQRDSAMYRCASSAYAEAASYEQYFGPGTRLTVT.